This T cell receptor (beta chain) was sequenced for a study of blood T cell repertoires in COVID-19. Across the study: Samples taken during acute and convalescent COVID-19 were collected in the United States, Italy and Spain. Sources were T cells, B-cell-depleted T cells, or PBMCs; the material itself was cDNA or gDNA.

This CDR3 has 14 residues. V gave up 3 bases and J gave up 0 bases, with 5 bases separating them. CDR1 and CDR2 from the germline V gene are MNHEY and SMNVEV (reference sequence). Methods used by the authors: Reference gene primer amplification gave estimated nucleated cell counts. The data were produced by immunoSEQ multiplex PCR, yet TCRdb's version contains in-frame clones alone and is incomplete. V, J and clone size derive from that table, while D and trimming were established from the DNA sequence. This sample has 190,000 or so clones, with around 90% found just once. The specimen was peripheral blood. The chain uses TRBV27 and TRBJ1-4; possible D gene TRBD1, 5 bases. The receptor was isolated from a man in his forties with active or convalescent COVID-19. DNA of the CDR3: TGTGCCAGCAGTTTGACAGCAACTAATGAAAAACTGTTTTTT. Translation gives CASSLTATNEKLFF.